This T cell receptor beta chain was documented in a study of CXCR3-negative and CXCR3-positive naive CD8 T cells (dated by TCRdb to between 2019 and 2020). Concerning the study at large: In total, around 150 million TRB reads were obtained, or roughly 1.5 +/- 0.3 million reads per library. Diversity and physicochemical repertoire analyses were performed on around 10 donors pooled from two independent experiments. The TRBV-TRBJ cluster analysis covered naive subsets from 5 donors and memory cells from 3 donors. General conclusions and limits of the study: Similar TRBV-TRBJ usage was shown by naive CXCR3-negative and CXCR3-positive cells from the same donor, whereas distinct patterns were shown by memory cells. Because surface CD5, which has been linked to self-reactivity in mice, was comparable between naive subsets, TCR interaction strength was also inferred from TRB CDR3 physicochemical properties. Because CXCR3 expression was partially decreased after cryopreservation, freshly isolated PBMCs were used for most assays. Comparably high repertoire diversity was found in both naive subsets, whereas much lower repertoire diversity was found in memory CD8+ T cells. TRB CDR3s from CXCR3-positive naive cells showed higher hydrophobicity (lower Kidera factor 4), lower energy, and higher strength and volume indices than CXCR3-negative naive cells.

The germline V gene (reference sequence) specifies GTSNPN as CDR1 and SVGIG as CDR2. The CDR3 contains 13 residues, cysteine and phenylalanine counted. Only the protein is available. Data came from a NextSeq 550. The Human TCR Profiling Kit (MiLaboratory) was used to prepare UMI-labeled 5' RACE TRB cDNA libraries. The full amount of extracted RNA was used for cDNA synthesis, and the full amount of resulting cDNA was used for PCR amplification. The libraries were made side by side, with each library going through the same number of PCR cycles. The study's own analysis went as follows. With a requirement of at least two reads per UMI, MIGEC and MiXCR extracted about 49,000 +/- 11,000 unique UMI-labeled TRB cDNA molecules per library. An average of approximately 40,000 +/- 10,000 functional in-frame TRB CDR3 nucleotide clonotypes without stop codons was found per library. After downsampling to 5000 UMI-labeled TRB molecules per sample, diversity metrics, including normalized Shannon-Wiener and Chao1, were computed in VDJtools. VDJtools was used to calculate clonotype-size-weighted physicochemical properties of the central five CDR3 residues, namely interaction energy, strength, volume and Kidera factor 4. TCRdb reprocessed the reads and provides one entry for every CDR3 protein sequence; no DNA is given. These V and J calls rely on TCRdb rather than the paper's analysis. The sample table on file contains some 150,000 distinct CDR3 sequences. In total, the top ten clones hold about 0.3% of the sample.

Each CD8+ T cell subset was flow-sorted in triplicate, with fewer than 350,000 cells per subset placed directly into RLT lysis buffer. To keep memory contaminants out, a stringent definition of naive CD8+ T cells was applied: CD45RO-CCR7+CD27+CD95-. Peripheral blood mononuclear cells were isolated from buffy coats by standard density gradient centrifugation. A FACSAria III was used to flow-sort naive CD8+ T cells into CXCR3-negative and CXCR3-positive populations. Total RNA was extracted from sorted cells using an RNeasy Mini Kit. To note about this clonotype: Its antigen has not been determined.

In this chain, TRBV30 is recombined with TRBJ2-7; TCRdb's D call, TRBD2, is unchecked because there is no DNA. The TCR originated in a human donor in good health. Some clones in this sample may be carry-over from other donors' samples. Sequencing used naive CXCR3+ CD8+ T cells from blood. The sample's cell subset or site label, decoded: CD45RO-CCR7+CD27+CD95- naive CD8+ T cells expressing CXCR3 (TNR3+). The CDR3 protein: CAREEGPRSEQYF.